Listed below are T cell receptor beta chains from one sample, sequenced in a study of neurological immune-mediated disorders. TCRdb passed the 5' RACE reads through MiXCR, listing each CDR3 protein once. The sample yields around 49,000 distinct CDR3 sequences, roughly 13% seen once. The sequenced material came from PBMCs. The receptors shown here come from a male donor with HTLV-1-associated myelopathy (HAM/TSP). Both conserved end residues are part of each CDR3. The D gene is left open where the match is weak. Expanded clones are given a class, and other clones once, few, many or no size at all.

V,size,D,J,CDR3,DNA
TRBV7-9,many,.,TRBJ2-5,CASSTRSSLGETQYF,TGTGCCAGCAGCACTCGGTCGTCGCTGGGGGAGACCCAGTACTTC
TRBV27,many,TRBD1,TRBJ1-5,CASRTGASNQPQHF,TGTGCCAGCCGTACAGGGGCGAGCAATCAGCCCCAGCATTTT
TRBV5-1,many,.,TRBJ1-6,CASSLGGSNSPLHF,TGCGCCAGCAGCTTGGGGGGAAGCAATTCACCCCTCCACTTT
TRBV30,once,.,TRBJ1-1,CAWSEGIPTLETEAFF,TGTGCCTGGAGTGAGGGGATCCCAACCTTGGAGACTGAAGCTTTCTTT
TRBV12-5,few,TRBD1,TRBJ2-7,CASGLVARGPYEQYF,TGTGCTAGTGGTTTGGTAGCCAGGGGGCCCTACGAGCAGTACTTC
TRBV20-1,many,.,TRBJ1-5,CSAILAGGIGSNQPQHF,TGCAGTGCTATCCTAGCGGGGGGGATCGGTAGCAATCAGCCCCAGCATTTT
TRBV2,.,.,TRBJ1-1,CASLKTDSLEAFF,TGTGCCAGCCTGAAGACGGACAGCCTTGAAGCTTTCTTT
TRBV5-1,many,.,TRBJ2-7,CASSWTDDYEQYF,TGCGCCAGCAGTTGGACGGATGACTACGAGCAGTACTTC
TRBV7-9,many,.,TRBJ1-4,CASRPRTAFTTNEKLFF,TGTGCCAGCAGACCTCGGACTGCATTTACAACTAATGAAAAACTGTTTTTT
TRBV20-1,many,.,TRBJ1-2,CSVTPGFAKDGYTF,TGCAGTGTAACCCCAGGGTTCGCCAAGGATGGCTACACCTTC
TRBV5-5,.,.,TRBJ1-6,CASSLTGEGMTLHF,TGTGCCAGCAGCTTAACGGGGGAGGGGATGACCCTCCACTTT
TRBV6-6,.,.,TRBJ2-5,CASRGGWETQYF,TGTGCCAGCAGGGGGGGCTGGGAGACCCAGTACTTC
TRBV5-1,many,.,TRBJ2-7,CASSMTGPVDEQYF,TGCGCCAGCAGCATGACAGGTCCCGTTGACGAGCAGTACTTC
TRBV12-3/TRBV12-4,many,TRBD1,TRBJ1-2,CASSPTGGHYGYTF,TGTGCCAGCAGCCCGACAGGGGGCCATTATGGCTACACCTTC
TRBV7-6,many,.,TRBJ1-5,CASSLGRGGNQPQHF,TGTGCCAGCAGCTTAGGAAGGGGCGGCAATCAGCCCCAGCATTTT
TRBV7-2,.,.,TRBJ2-7,CANSRDMGAYEQYF,TGTGCCAACAGCCGAGACATGGGGGCCTACGAGCAGTACTTC
TRBV12-3/TRBV12-4,few,.,TRBJ2-3,CASSLEGHTDTQYF,TGTGCCAGCAGTTTAGAGGGCCACACAGATACGCAGTATTTT
TRBV5-1,many,TRBD2,TRBJ2-5,CASSSGLDRETQYF,TGCGCCAGCAGCTCCGGACTAGATCGAGAGACCCAGTACTTC
TRBV5-6,many,TRBD1,TRBJ2-3,CASSLRDRVAQYF,TGTGCCAGCAGCCTCCGGGACAGGGTGGCGCAGTATTTT
TRBV5-6,many,.,TRBJ1-2,CASIPLNTPPVGYTF,TGTGCCAGCATCCCACTGAACACTCCTCCCGTGGGCTACACCTTC